Listed here are 5 T cell receptor beta chains from one sample, sequenced in a study of somatic mutations in cytotoxic T cells in rheumatoid arthritis. Produced via immunoSEQ multiplex PCR; TCRdb's table is partial and in-frame only. The sample lists 15,000 to 20,000 clones; about 80% were seen once. The sample taken for sequencing was CD8+ T cells sorted from blood. The receptor set was obtained from an adult with rheumatoid arthritis.

CDR3 amino acids: CASSPGGLSEQYF. Here the CDR3 DNA reads TGCGCCAGCAGCCCTGGAGGCCTCTCAGAGCAGTACTTC. The chain recombines TRBV10-2 with TRBJ2-7; TRBD2 might be the D (5 bases). V lost 6 bases and J lost 7, with 16 bases in between. The CDR3 totals 13 residues. CDR1 is WSHSY, CDR2 SAAADI, per germline.

J is TRBJ2-1 and V is TRBV10-2; 8 bases align to TRBD1. The CDR3 spans 16 residues. The junction had 10 bases not matched to a gene; V was cut back by 3 bases and J by 6 bases. CDR1 WSHSY and CDR2 SAAADI come from the germline V gene. The CDR3 is CASSERQGMELNEQFF. CDR3 nucleotide sequence: TGCGCCAGCAGTGAACGACAGGGGATGGAACTCAATGAGCAGTTCTTC.

The chain has TRBV11-2 and TRBJ1-2; possibly TRBD1 for D (6 bases). The germline CDR1 and CDR2 sequences are SGHAT and FQNNGV. V lost 6 bases and J 0 bases, leaving 14 bases between the germline ends. This CDR3 region has 15 residues. The CDR3 protein is CASRRGDSANYGYTF. The DNA of the CDR3 is TGTGCCAGCAGGAGGGGGGATTCAGCTAACTATGGCTACACCTTC.

This clone was seen a single time. The chain carries TRBV7-2 and TRBJ2-1; D possibly corresponds to TRBD1 (5 bases). With 4 bases removed from V and 2 bases from J, the gap between germline ends came to 9 bases. The germline gives CDR1 SGHTA, CDR2 FQGNSA. The CDR3 is made up of 14 amino acids. Here the CDR3 DNA reads TGTGCCAGCAGCTCGGCAGGGACCTACAATGAGCAGTTCTTC. Its translation: CASSSAGTYNEQFF.

The rearrangement uses TRBV28 and TRBJ1-2; D unresolved. The length of the CDR3 is 14 residues. V was cut by 7 bases and J by 2 bases, with 14 bases left in between. Germline V gene data show CDR1 as MDHEN and CDR2 as SYDVKM. CDR3 amino acids: CASNQRGVNYGYTF. The CDR3 DNA reads TGTGCCAGCAACCAGCGTGGGGTAAACTATGGCTACACCTTC.